This T cell receptor beta chain comes out of a study of radiotherapy plus CTLA-4 blockade in lung cancer. This clone was picked up one time. TCRdb's copy holds only in-frame clones and misses some; the assay was immunoSEQ multiplex PCR. The table lists roughly 120,000 clones, more than 65% of them singletons. Germline CDR1 is MDHEN and CDR2 is SYDVKM. Between the trimmed V and J ends, which lost 1 base and 4 bases, there was a span of 22 bases. The CDR3 contains 18 residues. The J gene is TRBJ2-5, the V gene TRBV28; either TRBD1 or TRBD2 may supply D (6 bases each). The receptor was derived from a human donor with non-small cell lung cancer that progressed on radiotherapy plus ipilimumab. Some clones in this sample may be carry-over from other donors' samples. The sample consisted of peripheral blood, taken from a patient treated with radiotherapy plus ipilimumab. The CDR3 nucleotides are TGTGCCAGCAGTTTATATGGGAGTACGGGGGCTGAGGCAGAGACCCAGTACTTC. Its translation is CASSLYGSTGAEAETQYF.